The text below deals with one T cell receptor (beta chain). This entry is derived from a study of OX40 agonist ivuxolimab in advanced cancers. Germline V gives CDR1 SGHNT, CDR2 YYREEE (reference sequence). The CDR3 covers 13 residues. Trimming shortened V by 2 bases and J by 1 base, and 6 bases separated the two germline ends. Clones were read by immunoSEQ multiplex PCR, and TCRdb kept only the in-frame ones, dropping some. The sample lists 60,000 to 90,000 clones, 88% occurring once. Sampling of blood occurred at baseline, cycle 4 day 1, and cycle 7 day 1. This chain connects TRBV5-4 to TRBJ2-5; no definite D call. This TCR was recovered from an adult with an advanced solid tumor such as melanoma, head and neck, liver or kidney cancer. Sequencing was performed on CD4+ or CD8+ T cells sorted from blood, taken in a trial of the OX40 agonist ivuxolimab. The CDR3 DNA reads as TGTGCCAGCAGCTTAGCTCCCCAAGAGACCCAGTACTTC. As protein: CASSLAPQETQYF.